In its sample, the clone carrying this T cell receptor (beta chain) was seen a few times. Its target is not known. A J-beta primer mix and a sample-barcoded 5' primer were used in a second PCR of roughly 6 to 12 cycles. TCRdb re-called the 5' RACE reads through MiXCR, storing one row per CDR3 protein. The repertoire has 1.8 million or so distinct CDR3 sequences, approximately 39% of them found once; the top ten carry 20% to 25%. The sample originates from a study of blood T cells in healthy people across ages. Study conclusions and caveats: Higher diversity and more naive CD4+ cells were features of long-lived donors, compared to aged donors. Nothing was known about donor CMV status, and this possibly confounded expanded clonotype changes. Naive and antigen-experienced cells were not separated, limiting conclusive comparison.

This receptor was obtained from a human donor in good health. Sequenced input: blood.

The CDR3 reads CASSHGVRTDTQYF. In DNA form, the CDR3 reads TGTGCCAGCAGCCATGGAGTTCGCACAGATACGCAGTATTTT. This sequence joins TRBV7-2 and TRBJ2-3; no firm D call. The CDR3 loop spans 14 amino acids. The V gene's germline CDR1 is SGHTA and CDR2 FQGNSA. V was shortened by 5 bases and J by 1 base, with 10 bases between the two germline ends.